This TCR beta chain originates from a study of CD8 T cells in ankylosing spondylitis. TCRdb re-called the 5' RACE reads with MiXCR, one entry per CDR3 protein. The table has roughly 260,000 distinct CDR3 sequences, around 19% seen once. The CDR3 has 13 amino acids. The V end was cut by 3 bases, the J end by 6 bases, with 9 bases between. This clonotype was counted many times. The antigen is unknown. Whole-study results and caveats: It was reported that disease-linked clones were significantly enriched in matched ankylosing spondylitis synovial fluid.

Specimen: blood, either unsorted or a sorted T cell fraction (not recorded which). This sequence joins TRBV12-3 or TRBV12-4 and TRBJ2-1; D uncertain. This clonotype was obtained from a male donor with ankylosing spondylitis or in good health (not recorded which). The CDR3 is CASSFINTNEQFF. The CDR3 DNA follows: TGTGCCAGCAGTTTCATAAACACCAATGAGCAGTTCTTC.